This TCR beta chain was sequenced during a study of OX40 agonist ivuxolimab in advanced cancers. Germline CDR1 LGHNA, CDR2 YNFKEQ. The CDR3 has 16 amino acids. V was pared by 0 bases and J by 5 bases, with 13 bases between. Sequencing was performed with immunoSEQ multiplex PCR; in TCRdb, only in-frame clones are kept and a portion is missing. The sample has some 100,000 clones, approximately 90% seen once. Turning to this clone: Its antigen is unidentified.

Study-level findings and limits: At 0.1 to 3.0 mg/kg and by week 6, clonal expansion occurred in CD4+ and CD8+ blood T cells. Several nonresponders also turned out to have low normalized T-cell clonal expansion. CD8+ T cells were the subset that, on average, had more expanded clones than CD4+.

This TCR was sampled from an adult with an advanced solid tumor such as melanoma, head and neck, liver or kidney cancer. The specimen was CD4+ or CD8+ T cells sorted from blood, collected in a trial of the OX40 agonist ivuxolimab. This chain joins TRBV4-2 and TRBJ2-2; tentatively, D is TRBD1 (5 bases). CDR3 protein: CASSQDVAGWTGELFF. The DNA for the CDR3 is TGTGCCAGCAGCCAAGACGTGGCAGGGTGGACCGGGGAGCTGTTTTTT.